Presented here are 9 T cell receptor beta chains from one specimen sequenced in a study of vaccination and CD4 T cells after COVID-19 (dated by TCRdb to between 2020 and 2023). Library construction relied on PCR. The sequencing machine was an Illumina iSeq 100. DNA from cultured CD4+ T cells was subjected to TCR sequencing with the Oncomine TCR Beta short-read assay at the Johns Hopkins FTIC core. The raw public reads went through TCRdb reprocessing: fastp at Q25, MiXCR clone calling, in-frame beta chains kept. Rows merge per CDR3 protein into single entries with the most common DNA and genes. Counted in this sample were 22,000 or so distinct CDR3 sequences; about two fifths of them appeared once. The top ten hold around 14% of the sample. The treatment or condition tag for this specimen amounts to: approximately 10-day PBMC culture with coronavirus spike peptide pools or control peptides (ViraFEST assay).

Their antigen targets remain unknown. Input material: CD4+ T cells from blood, cultured in vitro. The receptors stem from a human donor who had recovered from COVID-19.

The chain recombines TRBV20-1 with TRBJ1-6, with D tentatively TRBD1 (5 bases). CDR1 is DFQATT and CDR2 is SNEGSKA in the germline V gene (reference sequence). V lost 2 bases to trimming and J lost 7 bases, with 12 bases between them. The CDR3 totals 14 residues. The CDR3: CSARWAGPNSPLHF. Here the CDR3 DNA reads TGCAGTGCTAGATGGGCAGGGCCGAATTCACCCCTCCACTTT.

The table lists this clonotype with a few counts. The rearrangement links TRBV20-1 to TRBJ2-3; D uncertain. The CDR3 runs to 13 residues. Trimming pared 4 bases from V and 2 bases from J, leaving 10 bases between. The V gene's germline CDR1 is DFQATT and CDR2 SNEGSKA (reference sequence). The CDR3 sequence: CSATDPLTDTQYF. The CDR3 DNA is TGCAGTGCTACCGACCCTCTCACAGATACGCAGTATTTT.

This rearrangement joins TRBV30 to TRBJ2-3, with D unresolved. The V gene's germline CDR1 is GTSNPN and CDR2 SVGIG (reference sequence). The V and J ends lost 5 bases and 1 base respectively, with 16 bases between them. This CDR3 is 15 amino acids long. DNA for the CDR3: TGTGCCTGGGCCCGCTACAAGGAACGCACAGATACGCAGTATTTT. This sequence encodes CAWARYKERTDTQYF.

In its sample, this clonotype was seen a few times. The chain uses TRBV6-4 and TRBJ1-1; the D is unclear. This CDR3 has 13 residues. The germline V gene encodes CDR1 MRHNA and CDR2 SNTAGT. The germline V and J ends were trimmed by 8 bases and 8 bases, with 18 bases remaining between them. The CDR3 DNA follows: TGTGCCAGCCAAGCATCCTCCCAGTCAGAAGCTTTCTTT. This sequence encodes CASQASSQSEAFF.

This clonotype was observed a single time. This chain uses TRBV5-1 with TRBJ2-3; TRBD2 matches 15 bases. The ends lost 4 bases at V and 5 bases at J; junction bases unmatched: 8. The CDR3 totals 17 residues. Per germline, CDR1 SGHRS and CDR2 YFSETQ. The chain's CDR3 is CASSPRKGLAGGDTQYF. DNA for the CDR3: TGCGCCAGCAGCCCCCGTAAGGGACTAGCGGGGGGAGATACGCAGTATTTT.

This clonotype showed up just a few times. V usage is TRBV7-3 and J usage is TRBJ1-1, with D possibly matching TRBD1 (5 bases). V shed 4 bases and J shed 2 bases, with 8 bases lying between them. Per the germline V gene, CDR1 is SGHTA and CDR2 is FQGTGA. The CDR3 sequence is 13 residues long. The CDR3 region has the DNA TGTGCCAGCAGCTCGGGGGTCAACACTGAAGCTTTCTTT. Translated: CASSSGVNTEAFF.

The rearrangement links TRBV20-1 to TRBJ2-6; maybe TRBD1 (6 bases). V lost 0 bases and J 4 bases, leaving 10 bases between the germline ends. Germline assignment: CDR1 DFQATT and CDR2 SNEGSKA (reference sequence). The CDR3 contains 15 residues. The CDR3: CSARERGSGANVLTF. CDR3 nucleotide sequence: TGCAGTGCTAGAGAGAGGGGGTCAGGGGCCAACGTCCTGACTTTC.

J is TRBJ2-7 and V is TRBV6-1, with 7 nucleotides matching TRBD2. V gave up 7 bases and J gave up 5 bases; unmatched junction bases: 11. CDR3 size: 14 residues. Germline V CDR1 and CDR2: MNHNS, SASEGT. Here the CDR3 DNA reads TGTGCCAGCAACCCGATGACTAGCCTGGACGAGCAGTACTTC. Its protein is CASNPMTSLDEQYF.

The chain couples TRBV12-3 or TRBV12-4 to TRBJ1-5, with TRBD1 matching 8 bases. The V segment lost 6 bases and the J segment 8 bases; nucleotides outside the gene matches: 9. This CDR3 comprises 14 residues. The CDR3 protein is CASRLQGEREPQHF. CDR3 sequence (DNA): TGTGCCAGCAGACTACAGGGGGAGCGGGAGCCCCAGCATTTT.